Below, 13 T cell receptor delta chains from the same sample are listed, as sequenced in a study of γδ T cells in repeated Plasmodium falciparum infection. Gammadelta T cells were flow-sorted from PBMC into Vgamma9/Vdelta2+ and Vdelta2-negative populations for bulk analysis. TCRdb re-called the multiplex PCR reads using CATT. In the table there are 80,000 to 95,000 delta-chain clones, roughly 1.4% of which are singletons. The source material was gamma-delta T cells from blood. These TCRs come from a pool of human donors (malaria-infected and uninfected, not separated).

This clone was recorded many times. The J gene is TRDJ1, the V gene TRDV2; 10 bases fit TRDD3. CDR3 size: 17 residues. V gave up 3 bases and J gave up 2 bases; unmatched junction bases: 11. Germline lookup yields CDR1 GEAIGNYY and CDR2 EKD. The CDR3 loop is CACDPLGGDTETDKLIF. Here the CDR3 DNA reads TGTGCCTGTGACCCCTTAGGGGGGGATACGGAAACCGATAAACTCATCTTT.

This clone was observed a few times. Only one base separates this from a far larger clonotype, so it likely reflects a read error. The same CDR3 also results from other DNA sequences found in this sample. Here the CDR3 reads CACDPITGADKLIF. DNA of the CDR3: TGTGCTTGTGACCCTATTACTGGGGCCGATAAACTCATCTTT. The genes are TRDV2 and TRDJ1, with 7 nucleotides matching TRDD3. The J gene, left out of TCRdb, was set here by checking the DNA against germline. CDR1 is GEAIGNYY, CDR2 EKD, per germline. CDR3 length: 14 residues.

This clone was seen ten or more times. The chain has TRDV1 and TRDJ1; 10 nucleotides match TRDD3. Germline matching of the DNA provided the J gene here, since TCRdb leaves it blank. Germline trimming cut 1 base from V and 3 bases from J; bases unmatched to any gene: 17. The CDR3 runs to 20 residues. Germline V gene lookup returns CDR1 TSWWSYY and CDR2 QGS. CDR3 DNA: TGTGCTCTTGGGGAACAGGCCTACGTCTATCCCTGGGGGATAGCCGATAAACTCATCTTT. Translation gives CALGEQAYVYPWGIADKLIF.

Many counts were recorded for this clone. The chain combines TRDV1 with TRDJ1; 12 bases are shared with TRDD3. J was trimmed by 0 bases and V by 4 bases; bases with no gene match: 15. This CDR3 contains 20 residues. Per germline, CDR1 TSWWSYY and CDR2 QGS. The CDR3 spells CALGGSALGDTIMNTDKLIF. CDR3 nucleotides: TGTGCTCTTGGGGGTTCCGCACTGGGGGATACTATAATGAACACCGATAAACTCATCTTT.

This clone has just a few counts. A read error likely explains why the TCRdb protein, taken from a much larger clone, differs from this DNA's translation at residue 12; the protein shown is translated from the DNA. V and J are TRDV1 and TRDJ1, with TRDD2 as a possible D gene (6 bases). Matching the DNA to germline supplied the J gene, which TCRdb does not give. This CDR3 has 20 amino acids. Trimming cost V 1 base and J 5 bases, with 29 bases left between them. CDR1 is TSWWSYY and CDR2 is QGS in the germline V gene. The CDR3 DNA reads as TGTGCTCTTGGGGAACCCCCCCCTTTCCTATTCAGTCATTCCCCTGATAAACTCATCTTT. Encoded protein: CALGEPPPFLFSHSPDKLIF.

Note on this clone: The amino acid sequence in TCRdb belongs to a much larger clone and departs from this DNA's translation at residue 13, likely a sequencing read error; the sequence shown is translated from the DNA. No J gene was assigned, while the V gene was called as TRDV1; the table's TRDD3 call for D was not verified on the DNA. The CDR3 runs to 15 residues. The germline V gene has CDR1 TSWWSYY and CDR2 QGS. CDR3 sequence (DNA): TGTGCTCTCGGGATCGGTGGGGGACTACTCGATAAACCCATCTTT. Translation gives CALGIGGGLLDKPIF.

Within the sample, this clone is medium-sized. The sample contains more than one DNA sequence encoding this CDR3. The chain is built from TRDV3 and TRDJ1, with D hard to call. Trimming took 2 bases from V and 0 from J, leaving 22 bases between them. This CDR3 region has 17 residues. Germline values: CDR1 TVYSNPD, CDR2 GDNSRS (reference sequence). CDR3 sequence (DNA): TGTGCCTTTCGTGAGGGGCACGCCCTAAAATACACCGATAAACTCATCTTT. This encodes CAFREGHALKYTDKLIF.

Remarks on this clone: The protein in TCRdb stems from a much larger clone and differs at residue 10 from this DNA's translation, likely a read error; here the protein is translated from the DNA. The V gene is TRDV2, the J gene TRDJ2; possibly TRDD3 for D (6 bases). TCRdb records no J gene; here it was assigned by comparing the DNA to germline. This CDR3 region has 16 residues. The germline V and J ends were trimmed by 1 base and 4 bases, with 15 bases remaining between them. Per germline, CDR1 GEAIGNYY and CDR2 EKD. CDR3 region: CACDTKGEASTAQLFF. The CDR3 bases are TGTGCCTGTGACACGAAGGGGGAAGCTTCGACAGCACAACTCTTCTTT.

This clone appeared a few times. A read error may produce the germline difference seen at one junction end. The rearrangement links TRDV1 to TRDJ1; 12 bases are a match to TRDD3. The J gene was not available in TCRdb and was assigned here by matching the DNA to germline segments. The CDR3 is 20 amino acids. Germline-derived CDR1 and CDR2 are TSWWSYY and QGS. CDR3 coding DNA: TGTGCTTTTGGGGATCAACCCTTCCTGCATACTGGGGGATACTCCGATAAACTCATCTTT. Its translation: CAFGDQPFLHTGGYSDKLIF.

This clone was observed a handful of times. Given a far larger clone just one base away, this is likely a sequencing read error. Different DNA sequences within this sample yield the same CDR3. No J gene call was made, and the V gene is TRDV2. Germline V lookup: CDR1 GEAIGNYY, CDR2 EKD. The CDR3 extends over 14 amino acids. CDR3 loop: CACDTVSYTDKLIF. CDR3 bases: TGTGCCTGTGACACCGTATCGTACACCGATAAGCTCATCTTT.

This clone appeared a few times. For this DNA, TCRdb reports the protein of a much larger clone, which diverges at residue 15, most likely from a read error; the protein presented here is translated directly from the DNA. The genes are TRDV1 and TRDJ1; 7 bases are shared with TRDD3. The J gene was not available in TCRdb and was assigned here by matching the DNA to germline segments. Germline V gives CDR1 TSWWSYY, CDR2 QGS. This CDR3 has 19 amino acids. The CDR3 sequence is CALGEHKGVLGPYTGKLIF. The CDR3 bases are TGTGCTCTTGGGGAACACAAGGGAGTACTGGGGCCGTACACCGGTAAACTCATCTTT.

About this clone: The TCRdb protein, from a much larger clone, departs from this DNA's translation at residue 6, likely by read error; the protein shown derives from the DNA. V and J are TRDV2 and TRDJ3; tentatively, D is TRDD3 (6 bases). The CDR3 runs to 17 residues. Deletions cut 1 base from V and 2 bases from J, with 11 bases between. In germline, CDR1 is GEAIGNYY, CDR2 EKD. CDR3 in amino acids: CACDTRGKTWDTRQMFF. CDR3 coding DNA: TGTGCCTGTGACACGAGGGGGAAAACCTGGGACACCCGACAGATGTTTTTC.

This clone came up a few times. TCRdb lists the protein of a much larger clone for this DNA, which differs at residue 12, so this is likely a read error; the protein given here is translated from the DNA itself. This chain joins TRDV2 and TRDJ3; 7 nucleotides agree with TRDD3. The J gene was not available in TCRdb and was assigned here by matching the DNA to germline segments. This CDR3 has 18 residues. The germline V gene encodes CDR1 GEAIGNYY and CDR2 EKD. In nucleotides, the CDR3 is TGTGCCTGTGACACCGTAAGGGGGCCTTACTGGGGCACCCGACAGATGTTTTTC. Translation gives CACDTVRGPYWGTRQMFF.